This is a list of T cell receptor beta chains from one sample in a study of glioma-infiltrating T cells after dendritic cell vaccination. Profiling relied on immunoSEQ multiplex PCR, and the TCRdb table lists in-frame clones only, not all of them. In the table there are 50,000 to 80,000 clones, roughly four fifths of which are singletons. The sequences come from blood, collected before dendritic cell vaccination. Every receptor here comes from a human donor with glioblastoma. The CDR3 runs from the conserved cysteine through the conserved F or W. The D gene is left open where the match is weak. Rows may omit the clone size; those that give it use once, few, many or a size class.

CDR3nt: TGTGCCAGCAGCTTAGAGCTAGCGGGGGGCCGCGAGCAGTTCTTC; CDR3aa: CASSLELAGGREQFF; j_gene: TRBJ2-1; abundance: .; d_gene: TRBD2; v_gene: TRBV11-2
CDR3nt: TGTGCCAGCAGCAATGGGAGGTACAACTATGGCTACACCTTC; CDR3aa: CASSNGRYNYGYTF; j_gene: TRBJ1-2; abundance: .; d_gene: .; v_gene: TRBV6-5
CDR3nt: TGTGCCAGCAGAGACCACAGAGCCACAGATACGCAGTATTTT; CDR3aa: CASRDHRATDTQYF; j_gene: TRBJ2-3; abundance: .; d_gene: .; v_gene: TRBV6-6
CDR3nt: TGTGCCAGCAGTTCCGGGGGGCGGGAGACCCAGTACTTC; CDR3aa: CASSSGGRETQYF; j_gene: TRBJ2-5; abundance: .; d_gene: .; v_gene: TRBV2
CDR3nt: TGTGCCAGCAGCTATCTAGCGGGGGGAGAGACCCAGTACTTC; CDR3aa: CASSYLAGGETQYF; j_gene: TRBJ2-5; abundance: .; d_gene: TRBD2; v_gene: TRBV5-4
CDR3nt: TGCGCCAGTATAGAAAAACTGTTTTTT; CDR3aa: CASIEKLFF; j_gene: TRBJ1-4; abundance: .; d_gene: .; v_gene: TRBV23-1
CDR3nt: TGTGCCAGCAGCCTGGACAGATCTCATACGCAGTATTTT; CDR3aa: CASSLDRSHTQYF; j_gene: TRBJ2-3; abundance: .; d_gene: .; v_gene: TRBV7-2
CDR3nt: TGTGCCAGCAGCAAAGTCGGGACACGCTACGAGCAGTACTTC; CDR3aa: CASSKVGTRYEQYF; j_gene: TRBJ2-7; abundance: .; d_gene: .; v_gene: TRBV11-2
CDR3nt: TGTGCCAGCAGCCAAGTTGCAGGGGGTGGCTACACCTTC; CDR3aa: CASSQVAGGGYTF; j_gene: TRBJ1-2; abundance: .; d_gene: TRBD1; v_gene: TRBV4-2
CDR3nt: TGCGCCAGCAGCTTGAATGGGGCCAGGGAGACCCAGTACTTC; CDR3aa: CASSLNGARETQYF; j_gene: TRBJ2-5; abundance: .; d_gene: .; v_gene: TRBV5-1
CDR3nt: TGTGCCAGCAGCTTACAGGGGGCGAAGTATGAAAAACTGTTTTTT; CDR3aa: CASSLQGAKYEKLFF; j_gene: TRBJ1-4; abundance: once; d_gene: TRBD1; v_gene: TRBV7-9
CDR3nt: TGTGCCATCAGTGAGTCGACGGGGGGAATCACAGATACGCAGTATTTT; CDR3aa: CAISESTGGITDTQYF; j_gene: TRBJ2-3; abundance: .; d_gene: TRBD2; v_gene: TRBV10-3
CDR3nt: TGTGCCAGCAGCTTAGATTTGTATCTTGAGCAGTTCTTC; CDR3aa: CASSLDLYLEQFF; j_gene: TRBJ2-1; abundance: few; d_gene: .; v_gene: TRBV7-2
CDR3nt: TGCAGCACGGCAGGACCGACTTCGGGGAATGAGCAGTTCTTC; CDR3aa: CSTAGPTSGNEQFF; j_gene: TRBJ2-1; abundance: .; d_gene: .; v_gene: TRBV29-1
CDR3nt: TGTGCCAGCAGCCCGCTAGGGCCCTACAGGGGCGATGAAGCTTTCTTT; CDR3aa: CASSPLGPYRGDEAFF; j_gene: TRBJ1-1; abundance: .; d_gene: TRBD1; v_gene: TRBV13
CDR3nt: TGTGCCAGCAGCCCTAGAATTGGACAGGAAAAACTGTTTTTT; CDR3aa: CASSPRIGQEKLFF; j_gene: TRBJ1-4; abundance: .; d_gene: .; v_gene: TRBV7-9
CDR3nt: TGTGCCAGCAGTTACGGAAACAGGGTGAGGGATTCACCCCTCCACTTT; CDR3aa: CASSYGNRVRDSPLHF; j_gene: TRBJ1-6; abundance: .; d_gene: .; v_gene: TRBV6-6
CDR3nt: TGTGCCAGCAGCTTAGCCGGTAGCTACGAGCAGTACTTC; CDR3aa: CASSLAGSYEQYF; j_gene: TRBJ2-7; abundance: .; d_gene: .; v_gene: TRBV7-8
CDR3nt: TGTGCCAGCAGCACTCAAAGCTTTAACAGGGGGTACTTAGCTTTCTTT; CDR3aa: CASSTQSFNRGYLAFF; j_gene: TRBJ1-1; abundance: .; d_gene: TRBD1; v_gene: TRBV13
CDR3nt: TGTGCCAGCAGCTTAGCGCCGGGGGGTGTCGTTCAGCCCCAGCATTTT; CDR3aa: CASSLAPGGVVQPQHF; j_gene: TRBJ1-5; abundance: .; d_gene: .; v_gene: TRBV7-8
CDR3nt: TGTGCCAGCAGCAAAGTGAGATCGGCAGGGTGGGGCTACACCTTC; CDR3aa: CASSKVRSAGWGYTF; j_gene: TRBJ1-2; abundance: .; d_gene: .; v_gene: TRBV21-1
CDR3nt: TGTGCCAGTAGTATGCGGGGGCTCGGCACCGGGGAGCTGTTTTTT; CDR3aa: CASSMRGLGTGELFF; j_gene: TRBJ2-2; abundance: once; d_gene: .; v_gene: TRBV19
CDR3nt: TGTGCCAGCAGCGTTATTCAGGGGGCGCCTGGCTACACCTTC; CDR3aa: CASSVIQGAPGYTF; j_gene: TRBJ1-2; abundance: .; d_gene: TRBD1; v_gene: TRBV6-1